The 9 T cell receptor beta chains presented below share a single source sample, sequenced in a study of T cells in tuberculosis. Profiled with immunoSEQ multiplex PCR; TCRdb holds only in-frame clones, not every one. Here the sample spans 88,000 or so clones, roughly 90% being singletons. Cells were sorted from thawed PBMC rested overnight and stained with GMM-loaded CD1B tetramer, viability dye and anti-CD3. C32 glucose monomycolate from Rhodococcus equi was loaded onto the CD1B tetramers. Sequenced: CD1b-GMM tetramer-negative cells sorted from PBMCs. The receptors stem from an adult woman with latent tuberculosis.

The rearrangement joins TRBV11-2 to TRBJ2-7; the D gene is possibly TRBD2 (6 bases). The CDR3 has 14 residues. CDR1 and CDR2 (germline): SGHAT, FQNNGV. V was trimmed by 5 bases and J by 0 bases, leaving 11 bases between them. CDR3 in DNA: TGTGCCAGCAGCCCATGGGGGGACTCCTACGAGCAGTACGTC. Its protein product is CASSPWGDSYEQYV.

The V and J genes are TRBV10-3 and TRBJ2-7; D is ambiguous. The length of the CDR3 is 12 residues. Trimming stripped 8 bases from V and 2 bases from J, with 10 bases between. CDR1 is ENHRY and CDR2 is SYGVKD in the germline V gene. The CDR3 sequence: CAISSQAYEQYF. Written as DNA, the CDR3 is TGTGCCATCTCGTCCCAGGCCTACGAGCAGTACTTC.

The chain has TRBV13 and TRBJ1-2; D gene ambiguous. This CDR3 is 16 amino acids long. V lost 0 bases to trimming and J lost 0 bases, with 11 bases between them. Germline CDR1 is PRHDT and CDR2 is FYEKMQ (reference sequence). CDR3 protein: CASSLGGQTTNYGYTF. CDR3 in DNA: TGTGCCAGCAGCTTAGGTGGCCAGACTACTAACTATGGCTACACCTTC.

The chain uses TRBV21-1 and TRBJ2-7; no check of the table's D call, TRBD1, against the DNA was made. TRBV21-1 is described as a pseudogene. The CDR3 consists of 14 residues. CDR3: CASSKWGRVVEQYV. The CDR3 DNA reads TGTGCCAGCAGCAAATGGGGCAGGGTCGTGGAGCAGTACGTC.

The chain uses TRBV4-1 and TRBJ2-1; 8 bases fit TRBD2. Germline-derived CDR1 and CDR2 are MGHRA and YSYEKL. The CDR3 consists of 17 residues. The ends lost 5 bases at V and 4 bases at J; junction bases unmatched: 13. CDR3 sequence (DNA): TGCGCCAGCAGCTTTCAGAGCGGGGGAGTCATTTACAATGAGCAGTTCTTC. Translated, it gives CASSFQSGGVIYNEQFF.

The genes are TRBV25-1 and TRBJ2-1; 8 bases agree with TRBD1. From germline, CDR1 is MGHDK and CDR2 SYGVNS. CDR3 size: 14 residues. The V gene end was trimmed by 6 bases and the J gene end by 5 bases; junction bases not matched to a gene: 6. CDR3 loop: CASRRQGWDNEQFF. CDR3 in DNA: TGTGCCAGCAGAAGACAGGGGTGGGACAATGAGCAGTTCTTC.

V and J are TRBV4-2 and TRBJ2-2, with TRBD2 as a possible D gene (5 bases). V was clipped by 0 bases and J by 0 bases, with 8 bases between them. The germline V gene encodes CDR1 LGHNA and CDR2 YNFKEQ. The CDR3 spans 16 residues. The CDR3 sequence is CASSQDLLANTGELFF. As DNA, the CDR3 is TGTGCCAGCAGCCAAGACTTACTAGCGAACACCGGGGAGCTGTTTTTT.

The count of this clone is one. This chain links TRBV30 with TRBJ2-1; 8 bases agree with TRBD1. Per germline, CDR1 GTSNPN and CDR2 SVGIG (reference sequence). The CDR3 contains 14 residues. The J segment lost 3 bases and the V segment lost 5 bases, leaving 6 bases of the junction unmatched. DNA for the CDR3: TGTGCCTGGGTCCGGGACAGGCTCTACAATGAGCAGTTCTTC. It encodes CAWVRDRLYNEQFF.

The chain combines TRBV11-2 with TRBJ2-7; 7 bases map to TRBD1. There are 15 residues in the CDR3. The trim removed 4 bases at V and 6 bases at J, leaving 12 bases unmatched. Germline V gene sequence: CDR1 SGHAT, CDR2 FQNNGV. The CDR3: CASSSPGQTMLEQYV. CDR3 DNA: TGTGCCAGCAGCTCACCGGGACAGACGATGCTCGAGCAGTACGTC.